The clone carrying this TCR beta chain showed up just once. Clones were sequenced by immunoSEQ multiplex PCR, and TCRdb holds only the in-frame ones, with some missing. The sample has 150,000 to 250,000 clones; around 75% are singletons. This entry is derived from a study of blood T cell repertoires in COVID-19. The CDR3 length is 12 residues. Deletions cut 3 bases from V and 5 bases from J, with 7 bases between. CDR1 and CDR2 from the germline V gene are SGHAT and FQNNGV. Enrolled during active infection, Seattle patients were then followed longitudinally. The rearrangement links TRBV11-2 to TRBJ1-2, with D unclear. The sequence derives from a woman between 40 and 50 years old with COVID-19, enrolled during active disease. The sequenced sample consisted of peripheral blood. As DNA, the CDR3 is TGTGCCAGCAGCTTCGTCTCGTATGGCTACACCTTC. Translated: CASSFVSYGYTF.